Listed below are T cell receptor beta chains from one sample, sequenced in a study of blood T cell repertoires in COVID-19. The table came from immunoSEQ multiplex PCR; TCRdb's copy has only in-frame clones and leaves some out. The table lists a few hundred thousand clones, roughly four fifths of them singletons. Sequencing used peripheral blood. All receptors come from a woman aged 25 to 39 who had recovered from COVID-19. The CDR3 runs from the conserved cysteine through the conserved F or W. Fields, in order: D gene, CDR3 length, clone size, J gene, V gene, CDR3 DNA, CDR3 protein. D genes are given only for firm matches. Not all rows give a size; the values are once, few, many and, for expanded clones, a class.

D: NA
length: 17
size: NA
J: TRBJ2-6
V: TRBV19
DNA: TGTGCCAGTAGTAAAGTCAGGACTTTTGCTGGGGCCAACGTCCTGACTTTC
CDR3: CASSKVRTFAGANVLTF

D: NA
length: 13
size: NA
J: TRBJ1-5
V: TRBV19
DNA: TGTGCCAGCAACAGGGTAGGGAATCAGCCCCAGCATTTT
CDR3: CASNRVGNQPQHF

D: NA
length: 13
size: few
J: TRBJ1-1
V: TRBV7-9
DNA: TGTGCCAGCAGCCGAGCCTTGAACACTGAAGCTTTCTTT
CDR3: CASSRALNTEAFF

D: NA
length: 14
size: NA
J: TRBJ2-1
V: TRBV3-1/TRBV3-2
DNA: TGTGCCAGCAGCCAAGATACGAGAGCAAATGAGCAGTTCTTC
CDR3: CASSQDTRANEQFF

D: NA
length: 13
size: NA
J: TRBJ1-5
V: TRBV5-6
DNA: TGTGCCAGCAGCATCCAGGGCTATCAGCCCCAGCATTTT
CDR3: CASSIQGYQPQHF

D: NA
length: 15
size: few
J: TRBJ1-5
V: TRBV5-1
DNA: TGCGCCAGCAGTTTAGGGGCCTCGAGCAATCAGCCCCAGCATTTT
CDR3: CASSLGASSNQPQHF

D: TRBD1
length: 17
size: NA
J: TRBJ1-3
V: TRBV15
DNA: TGTGCCACCAGCACCATTGAGGACAGGAATTCTGGAAACACCATATATTTT
CDR3: CATSTIEDRNSGNTIYF

D: NA
length: 13
size: NA
J: TRBJ1-2
V: TRBV30
DNA: TGTGCCTGGGGGGAGCGGGGGGCGCAAGGCTACACCTTC
CDR3: CAWGERGAQGYTF

D: NA
length: 18
size: NA
J: TRBJ2-2
V: TRBV7-2
DNA: TGTGCCAGCAGCTTAGAGCGGGTCGGACCTATTAACACCGGGGAGCTGTTTTTT
CDR3: CASSLERVGPINTGELFF

D: NA
length: 14
size: once
J: TRBJ2-2
V: TRBV5-1
DNA: TGCGCCAGCAGCCCTGACAGCTACACCGGGGAGCTGTTTTTT
CDR3: CASSPDSYTGELFF

D: NA
length: 13
size: NA
J: TRBJ2-1
V: TRBV6-5
DNA: TGTGCCAGCAGGGCCACTCTAGCAAATGAGCAGTTCTTC
CDR3: CASRATLANEQFF

D: TRBD2
length: 16
size: NA
J: TRBJ2-3
V: TRBV5-1
DNA: TGCGCCAGCAGCTTGAATCCTAGCGGGAACACAGATACGCAGTATTTT
CDR3: CASSLNPSGNTDTQYF

D: TRBD2
length: 15
size: few
J: TRBJ2-1
V: TRBV28
DNA: TGTGCCAGCAGTTGGGGACTAGCGGGAGTCCGGGAGCAGTTCTTC
CDR3: CASSWGLAGVREQFF

D: TRBD1
length: 17
size: NA
J: TRBJ2-2
V: TRBV28
DNA: TGTGCCAGCAGTTTGGGACGGACAGGCCTAATGGCCGGGGAGCTGTTTTTT
CDR3: CASSLGRTGLMAGELFF

D: TRBD2
length: 15
size: NA
J: TRBJ2-1
V: TRBV6-5
DNA: TGTGCCAGCAGTCTAGCGGGAGGGCTCTACAATGAGCAGTTCTTC
CDR3: CASSLAGGLYNEQFF

D: NA
length: 16
size: NA
J: TRBJ1-2
V: TRBV3-1/TRBV3-2
DNA: TGTGCCAGCAGCCGATCCGAGTTAAAGGGGTTCTATGGCTACACCTTC
CDR3: CASSRSELKGFYGYTF

D: TRBD2
length: 19
size: NA
J: TRBJ2-5
V: TRBV9
DNA: TGTGCCAGCAGCGTAGCTACCGATCCCTCGGGAGGGCCACAAGAGACCCAGTACTTC
CDR3: CASSVATDPSGGPQETQYF

D: NA
length: 12
size: once
J: TRBJ2-3
V: TRBV7-3
DNA: TGTGCCAGCAGCTCTAGCACAGATACGCAGTATTTT
CDR3: CASSSSTDTQYF

D: TRBD1
length: 12
size: once
J: TRBJ2-7
V: TRBV30
DNA: TGTGCCTGCGGACAGGGGGCCTACGAGCAGTACTTC
CDR3: CACGQGAYEQYF

D: NA
length: 13
size: NA
J: TRBJ1-5
V: TRBV6-2/TRBV6-3
DNA: TGTGCCAGCAGCGCAGGGTCCCATCAGCCCCAGCATTTT
CDR3: CASSAGSHQPQHF

D: TRBD1
length: 14
size: NA
J: TRBJ2-5
V: TRBV9
DNA: TGTGCCAGCAGCGATCCGGGACAGCAAGAGACCCAGTACTTC
CDR3: CASSDPGQQETQYF

D: TRBD1
length: 14
size: NA
J: TRBJ2-7
V: TRBV28
DNA: TGTGCCAGCGGTCGGTGGGACAGCTCCTACGAGCAGTACTTC
CDR3: CASGRWDSSYEQYF

D: NA
length: 14
size: NA
J: TRBJ1-4
V: TRBV5-4
DNA: TGTGCCAGCAGCTTGGGGGGAGGGAGTGAAAAACTGTTTTTT
CDR3: CASSLGGGSEKLFF

D: TRBD2
length: 14
size: NA
J: TRBJ2-7
V: TRBV14
DNA: TGTGCCAGCAGCCAAAGCGGGAGTTTTTACGAGCAGTACTTC
CDR3: CASSQSGSFYEQYF

D: NA
length: 13
size: NA
J: TRBJ2-7
V: TRBV12-5
DNA: TGTGCTAGTGTAGGGGGATGGTCCTACGAGCAGTACTTC
CDR3: CASVGGWSYEQYF